The 12 T cell receptor beta chains listed next were all sequenced from one sample in a study of CD8+ T cells in alopecia areata (dated by TCRdb to the late 2010s). Library construction relied on the immunoSEQ multiplex PCR assay. RNA was extracted from all samples and reverse transcribed into cDNA as template for TCR sequencing. Not all clones reach the TCRdb copy of this immuneACCESS table, which keeps in-frame sequences only. Checked studies attribute under half of the gap to unresolved V genes and leave the rest unexplained. This sample comprises approximately 150,000 clones, about 66% of them detected only once. The ten largest clones represent approximately 10% of the sample. The time point tag for this specimen amounts to: baseline before oral tofacitinib. The specimen comprised CD8+ T cells sorted from blood, sampled at week 0. Every receptor here comes from a human donor with alopecia areata.

The rearrangement joins TRBV9 to TRBJ2-1; D is unclear. Trimming shortened V by 6 bases and J by 4 bases, and 8 bases separated the two germline ends. Germline V lookup: CDR1 SGDLS, CDR2 YYNGEE. CDR3 size: 12 residues. The DNA for the CDR3 is TGTGCCAGCACTTCGGATTACAATGAGCAGTTCTTC. Protein sequence: CASTSDYNEQFF. Drawing the rest from reference TRBV9 and TRBJ2-1, the complete variable domain is DSGVTQTPKHLITATGQRVTLRCSPRSGDLSVYWYQQSLDQGLQFLIQYYNGEERAKGNILERFSAQQFPDLHSELNLSSLELGDSALYFCASTSDYNEQFFGPGTRLTVL.

This clone has a count of ten or more. The chain links TRBV7-9 to TRBJ1-4, with 10 bases fitting TRBD1. V shed 4 bases and J 4 bases; nucleotides not matched to a gene: 6. The CDR3 spans 16 residues. Germline V gives CDR1 SEHNR, CDR2 FQNEAQ (reference sequence). The CDR3 spells CASSSSRTGGNEKLFF. DNA of the CDR3: TGTGCCAGCAGCTCATCCCGGACAGGGGGTAATGAAAAACTGTTTTTT.

This sequence joins TRBV27 and TRBJ2-5; unclear D gene. V lost 0 bases to trimming and J lost 3 bases, with 5 bases between them. Germline lookup yields CDR1 MNHEY and CDR2 SMNVEV (reference sequence). The CDR3 length is 13 residues. DNA for the CDR3: TGTGCCAGCAGTTTATCTCTCGAAGAGACCCAGTACTTC. Protein sequence: CASSLSLEETQYF.

The chain carries TRBV2 and TRBJ2-3; TRBD1 matches at 11 bases. V gave up 6 bases and J gave up 10 bases; unmatched junction bases: 6. In germline, CDR1 is SNHLY, CDR2 FYNNEI. The length of the CDR3 is 13 residues. In DNA form, the CDR3 reads TGTGCCAGCAGGGACAGGGGGCCTCATTCGCAGTATTTT. As protein: CASRDRGPHSQYF.

The chain has TRBV15 and TRBJ2-7; perhaps TRBD1 as D (5 bases). This CDR3 region has 15 residues. Per the germline V gene, CDR1 is LNHNV and CDR2 is YYDKDF (reference sequence). Trimming stripped 1 base from V and 0 bases from J, with 10 bases between. DNA for the CDR3: TGTGCCACCAGCAGAGTCCCCAGGGACTCCTACGAGCAGTACTTC. It encodes CATSRVPRDSYEQYF.

This clone was counted once. The J gene is TRBJ2-1, the V gene TRBV5-6, with 13 bases that match TRBD2. Losses at the gene ends were 4 bases for V and 9 bases for J; bases not matched to a gene: 16. The CDR3 has 18 amino acids. Germline V gives CDR1 SGHDT, CDR2 YYEEEE. Written as DNA, the CDR3 is TGTGCCAGCAGCCGACGACTAGCGGGGGGACTTAATTTTGGTGAGCAGTTCTTC. It codes for CASSRRLAGGLNFGEQFF. The complete variable domain, with remaining parts taken from reference TRBV5-6 and TRBJ2-1, reads DAGVTQSPTHLIKTRGQQVTLRCSPKSGHDTVSWYQQALGQGPQFIFQYYEEEERQRGNFPDRFSGHQFPNYSSELNVNALLLGDSALYLCASSRRLAGGLNFGEQFFGPGTRLTVL.

The V and J genes are TRBV29-1 and TRBJ2-3; TRBD2 might be the D (6 bases). The CDR3 contains 15 residues. Between the trimmed V and J ends, which lost 7 bases and 7 bases, there was a span of 24 bases. The V gene's germline CDR1 is SQVTM and CDR2 ANQGSEA. CDR3 bases: TGCAGCGCCCTTAGCGGATCCCTTCCCCCACATACGCAGTATTTT. This codes for CSALSGSLPPHTQYF.

The chain is built from TRBV7-9 and TRBJ2-1; D gene unclear. CDR1 SEHNR and CDR2 FQNEAQ come from the germline V gene (reference sequence). V was clipped by 5 bases and J by 5 bases, with 16 bases between them. The CDR3 runs to 15 residues. CDR3 coding DNA: TGTGCCAGCAGCCCCCCGGTGGTCTCGGACAATGAGCAGTTCTTC. It specifies CASSPPVVSDNEQFF.

This clone was recorded once. The V gene is TRBV19, the J gene TRBJ2-7; weak D call: TRBD1 (5 bases). Germline loops: CDR1 LNHDA, CDR2 SQIVND (reference sequence). The CDR3 loop spans 14 amino acids. V was trimmed by 3 bases and J by 0 bases, leaving 9 bases between them. CDR3 DNA: TGTGCCAGTAGTATTGCAGGGAACTCCTACGAGCAGTACTTC. This encodes CASSIAGNSYEQYF.

CDR3 residues: CASSLRDTSSYEQYF. CDR3 nucleotides: TGTGCCAGCAGCCTAAGAGACACGTCCTCCTACGAGCAGTACTTC. The V call is TRBV11-2, the J call TRBJ2-7; no clear D. V was pared by 5 bases and J by 0 bases, with 14 bases between. This CDR3 is built from 15 residues. The germline CDR1 and CDR2 sequences are SGHAT and FQNNGV.

This rearrangement joins TRBV25-1 to TRBJ2-4, with D unclear. CDR3 length equals 14 residues. V lost 4 bases and J 4 bases, leaving 11 bases between the germline ends. Germline V CDR1 and CDR2: MGHDK, SYGVNS. For the CDR3, the DNA is TGTGCCAGCAGTGCCGTGGGGTCAAAAAACATTCAGTACTTC. It translates to CASSAVGSKNIQYF.

V gene TRBV4-2 combines with J gene TRBJ2-3; 8 bases map to TRBD2. Per the germline V gene, CDR1 is LGHNA and CDR2 is YNFKEQ. CDR3 length: 16 residues. V was pared by 0 bases and J by 5 bases, with 7 bases of the junction left unmatched. In nucleotides, the CDR3 is TGTGCCAGCAGCCAAGAGAGTGGACTAGCCTTAGATACGCAGTATTTT. Translation gives CASSQESGLALDTQYF.